This record covers a single T cell receptor beta chain. The antigen remains unidentified. The data are from a study of T-cell reconstitution after alpha-beta-depleted transplantation in children. CDR1 LGHNA and CDR2 YNFKEQ come from the germline V gene. V shed 1 base and J 0 bases; nucleotides not matched to a gene: 3. The CDR3 is made up of 16 amino acids. Study-wide findings and caveats: After transplant, high TCRbeta diversity at day 60 in some patients arose from surviving recipient T cells and thymic progenitors. A year post-transplant, T-cell counts and diversity derived mostly from newly produced T cells. Reportedly, only several hundred clones from non-depleted graft cells drove alpha-beta T-cell counts at about two months.

Unique molecular identifiers were built into the TCRbeta library. TCRdb reanalysed the PCR reads using MiXCR and keeps one entry per CDR3 protein. The sample carries 780,000 or so distinct CDR3 sequences, 16% recorded once. The starting material was PBMCs, mostly from graft donor cells, obtained 360 days after TCRalphabeta/CD19-depleted stem cell transplant. The genes are TRBV4-2 and TRBJ2-1, with 7 bases lining up with TRBD2. This receptor was taken from a male patient younger than 18 who had a stem cell transplant for acute lymphoblastic leukemia, so the T cells may come from the graft donor. In DNA form, the CDR3 reads TGTGCCAGCAGCCAAGCGAGCGGGACCTCCTACAATGAGCAGTTCTTC. Encoded protein: CASSQASGTSYNEQFF.